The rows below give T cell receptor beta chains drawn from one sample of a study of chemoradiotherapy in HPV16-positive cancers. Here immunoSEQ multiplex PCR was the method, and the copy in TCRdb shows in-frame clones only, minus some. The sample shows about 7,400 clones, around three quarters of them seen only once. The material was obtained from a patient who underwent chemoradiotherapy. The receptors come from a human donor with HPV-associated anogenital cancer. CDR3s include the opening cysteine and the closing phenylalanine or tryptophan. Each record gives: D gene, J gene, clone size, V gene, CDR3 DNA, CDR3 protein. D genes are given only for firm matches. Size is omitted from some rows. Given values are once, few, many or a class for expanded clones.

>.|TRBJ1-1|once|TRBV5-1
TGCGCCAGCAGCTTGATGCCGAACACTGAAGCTTTCTTT
CASSLMPNTEAFF
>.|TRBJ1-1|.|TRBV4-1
TGCGCCAGCAGCCAACAGGGGTTGGGTACTGAAGCTTTCTTT
CASSQQGLGTEAFF
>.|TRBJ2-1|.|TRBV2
TGTGCCAGCAGGTATCGACAGAACCCCTTCGATGAGCAGTTCTTC
CASRYRQNPFDEQFF
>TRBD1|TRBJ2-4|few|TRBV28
TGTGCCAGCAGTACCGGACAGGGTGGGGACATTCAGTACTTC
CASSTGQGGDIQYF
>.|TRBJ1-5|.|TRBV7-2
TGTGCCAGCAGCCCAGGGGCCAATCAGCCCCAGCATTTT
CASSPGANQPQHF
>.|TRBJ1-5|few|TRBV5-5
TGTGCCAGCAGCTTGAATGTGCGTAGCAATCAGCCCCAGCATTTT
CASSLNVRSNQPQHF
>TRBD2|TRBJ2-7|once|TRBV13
TGTGCCAGCAGCTTCACTTTAGCGGGAGCGACCTACGAGCAGTACTTC
CASSFTLAGATYEQYF
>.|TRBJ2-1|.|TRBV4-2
TGTGCCAGCAGCTCGCTGGCCGGGGGCAGCTCCTACAATGAGCAGTTCTTC
CASSSLAGGSSYNEQFF
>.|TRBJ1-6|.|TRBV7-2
TGTGCCAGCGGGATTTATAATTCACCCCTCCACTTT
CASGIYNSPLHF
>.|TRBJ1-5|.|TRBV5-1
TGCGCCAGCAGCTTGTGGGGGACGGCCGATCAGCCCCAGCATTTT
CASSLWGTADQPQHF
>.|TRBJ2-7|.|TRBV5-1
TGCGCCAGCAGCTTGGAGGCAGATCCATACGAGCAGTACTTC
CASSLEADPYEQYF
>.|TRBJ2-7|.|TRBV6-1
TGTGCCAGCAGTGAAGGTTTGGGAGGCGGGGTACGCTACGAGCAGTACTTC
CASSEGLGGGVRYEQYF
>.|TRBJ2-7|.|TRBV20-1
TGCAGTGCTAACCAGGGTAGCGAGCAGTACTTC
CSANQGSEQYF
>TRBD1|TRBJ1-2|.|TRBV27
TGTGCCAGCAGCTCAGGACAGGGTGGGCGTATCAACTATGGCTACACCTTC
CASSSGQGGRINYGYTF
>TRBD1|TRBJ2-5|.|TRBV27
TGTGCCAGCAGGATGGGGGACAGGGACCAAGAGACCCAGTACTTC
CASRMGDRDQETQYF
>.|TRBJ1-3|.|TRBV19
TGTGCCAGTAGCATACAGAACCAAGCTGGAAACACCATATATTTT
CASSIQNQAGNTIYF
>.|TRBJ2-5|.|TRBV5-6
TGTGCCAGCAGCTTAGGGGACACCCTGACCCAGTACTTC
CASSLGDTLTQYF
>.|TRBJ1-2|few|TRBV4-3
TGCGCCAGCAGCCAAGACCCCATCGCGGGGGTCTATGGCTACACCTTC
CASSQDPIAGVYGYTF
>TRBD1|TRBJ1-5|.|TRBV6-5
TGTGCCAGCAGTGGGACAGTTAATAGCAATCAGCCCCAGCATTTT
CASSGTVNSNQPQHF
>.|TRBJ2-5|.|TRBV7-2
TGTGCCAGCAGCCCGGCGGAGACCCAGTACTTC
CASSPAETQYF
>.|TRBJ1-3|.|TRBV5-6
TGTGCCAGCAGCAGGACAGACTTCAGCTCTGGAAACACCATATATTTT
CASSRTDFSSGNTIYF
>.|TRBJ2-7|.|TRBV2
TGTGCCAGCAGTGGTCTTGGACAGCGTTACGAGCAGTACTTC
CASSGLGQRYEQYF
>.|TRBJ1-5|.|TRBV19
TGTGCCAGTACCTTCGGGGGAAGCAGTCAGCCCCAGCATTTT
CASTFGGSSQPQHF
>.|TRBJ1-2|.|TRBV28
TGTGCCAGCAGTTTATATGGACGGCCTAAGGCTGGCTACACCTTC
CASSLYGRPKAGYTF
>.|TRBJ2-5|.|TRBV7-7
TGTGCTAGCAGCCGGCGGACGGAAGAGACCCAGTACTTC
CASSRRTEETQYF
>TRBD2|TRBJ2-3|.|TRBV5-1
TGCGCCAGCAGCCGAGGAGGACTAGCGGGGGCCCTAAATACGCAGTATTTT
CASSRGGLAGALNTQYF
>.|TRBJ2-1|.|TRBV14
TGTGCCAGCAGCCAAGTAGGCAACTTAAAGGAGCAGTTCTTC
CASSQVGNLKEQFF
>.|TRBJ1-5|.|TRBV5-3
TGTGCCAGAAGCCCGGGGGGGGGCAGGAATCAGCCCCAGCATTTT
CARSPGGGRNQPQHF
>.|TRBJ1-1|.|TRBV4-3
TGCGCCAGCAGCCAAGATAAGGGAGATCTAGCTTTCTTT
CASSQDKGDLAFF
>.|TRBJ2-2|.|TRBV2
TGTGCCAGCATCAGACAGGCGAACACCGGGGAGCTGTTTTTT
CASIRQANTGELFF
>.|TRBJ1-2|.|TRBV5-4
TGTGCCAGCAGCTCAGTCCCGGACAGCTATGGCTACACCTTC
CASSSVPDSYGYTF
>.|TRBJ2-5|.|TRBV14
TGTGCCAGCAGCCAAGGAGGCGAGGGTTGGCAAGAGACCCAGTACTTC
CASSQGGEGWQETQYF
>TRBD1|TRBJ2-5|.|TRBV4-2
TGTGCCAGCAGCCAATCCCCGACAGGGGGGCCGGAGACCCAGTACTTC
CASSQSPTGGPETQYF
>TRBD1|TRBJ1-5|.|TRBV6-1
TGTGCCAGCAGTGTCCGGGACAGGGCAGTTTATAGCAATCAGCCCCAGCATTTT
CASSVRDRAVYSNQPQHF
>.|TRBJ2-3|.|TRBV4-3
TGCGCCAGCAGCCAAGATGGGGGCTACTACTCTACGCAGTATTTT
CASSQDGGYYSTQYF
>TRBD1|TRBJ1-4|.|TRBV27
TGTGCCAGCAGTTTAGCATCGGCGCAGGGGGCTGAAAAACTGTTTTTT
CASSLASAQGAEKLFF
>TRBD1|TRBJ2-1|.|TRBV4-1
TGCGCCAGCAGCCAAGCAACGGGACAGGGGACGTATGAGCAGTTCTTC
CASSQATGQGTYEQFF
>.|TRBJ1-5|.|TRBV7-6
TGTGCCAGCAGCTTAGGTACAGGTGGCAATCAGCCCCAGCATTTT
CASSLGTGGNQPQHF
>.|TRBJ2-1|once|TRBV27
TGTGCCAGCAGTTTCCTTAGCGCCCGTAGCTCCTACAATGAGCAGTTCTTC
CASSFLSARSSYNEQFF
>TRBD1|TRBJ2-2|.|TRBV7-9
TGTGCCAGCAGCCCCCGGGACAGGGGTACCGGGGAGCTGTTTTTT
CASSPRDRGTGELFF
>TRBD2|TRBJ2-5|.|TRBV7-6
TGTGCCAGCAGCTTGGATCCGGCGGGGGGGCTAGAGACCCAGTACTTC
CASSLDPAGGLETQYF
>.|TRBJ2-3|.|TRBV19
TGTGCCAGTAGTATGGGCCAGGAAGATACGCAGTATTTT
CASSMGQEDTQYF
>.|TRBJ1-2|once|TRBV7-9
TGTGCCAGCAGCCGGGGGCCCCCCGGATATGGCTACACCTTC
CASSRGPPGYGYTF
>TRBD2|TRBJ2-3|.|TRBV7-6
TGTGCCAGCAGCCTACTAGCGGGGGGCACAGATACGCAGTATTTT
CASSLLAGGTDTQYF
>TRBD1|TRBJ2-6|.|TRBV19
TGTGCCAGTAGTATAGATCGTGGGACAGGGGTCGCTGGGGCCAACGTCCTGACTTTC
CASSIDRGTGVAGANVLTF
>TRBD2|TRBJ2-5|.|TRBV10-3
TGTGCCATCAGTGAGATCCCGCTGACTAGCTCCCAAGAGACCCAGTACTTC
CAISEIPLTSSQETQYF
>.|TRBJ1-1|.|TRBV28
TGTGCCAGCAGACCTAGTGGTGGAGGGGGTGAAGCTTTCTTT
CASRPSGGGGEAFF
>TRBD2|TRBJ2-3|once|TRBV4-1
TGCGCCAGCAGCCAGTGGAGCGGGGGCACAGATACGCAGTATTTT
CASSQWSGGTDTQYF
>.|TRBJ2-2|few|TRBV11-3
TGTGCCAGCAGCTTCCACGGGGGGAACACCGGGGAGCTGTTTTTT
CASSFHGGNTGELFF
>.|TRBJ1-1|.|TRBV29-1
TGCAGCGTTCGACCTCGGCAGGCTGGATACACTGAAGCTTTCTTT
CSVRPRQAGYTEAFF
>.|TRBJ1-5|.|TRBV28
TGTGCCAGCAGTTACGATAGCAATCAGCCCCAGCATTTT
CASSYDSNQPQHF
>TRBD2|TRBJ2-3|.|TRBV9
TGTGCCAGCAGCGTAGTGGGAGGGCCTACAGATACGCAGTATTTT
CASSVVGGPTDTQYF
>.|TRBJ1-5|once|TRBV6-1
TGTGCCAGCAGCACCCAGGGGCAGGGTCAGCCCCAGCATTTT
CASSTQGQGQPQHF
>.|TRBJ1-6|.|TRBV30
TGTGCCTGGAGTTCGTCAGCGCATTCACCCCTCCACTTT
CAWSSSAHSPLHF
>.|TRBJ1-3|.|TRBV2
TGTGCCAGCAGTTCGGACTCGGGGAACACCATATATTTT
CASSSDSGNTIYF
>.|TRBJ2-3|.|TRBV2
TGTGCCAGCAGGGTTAGGAGGGGAACAGATACGCAGTATTTT
CASRVRRGTDTQYF